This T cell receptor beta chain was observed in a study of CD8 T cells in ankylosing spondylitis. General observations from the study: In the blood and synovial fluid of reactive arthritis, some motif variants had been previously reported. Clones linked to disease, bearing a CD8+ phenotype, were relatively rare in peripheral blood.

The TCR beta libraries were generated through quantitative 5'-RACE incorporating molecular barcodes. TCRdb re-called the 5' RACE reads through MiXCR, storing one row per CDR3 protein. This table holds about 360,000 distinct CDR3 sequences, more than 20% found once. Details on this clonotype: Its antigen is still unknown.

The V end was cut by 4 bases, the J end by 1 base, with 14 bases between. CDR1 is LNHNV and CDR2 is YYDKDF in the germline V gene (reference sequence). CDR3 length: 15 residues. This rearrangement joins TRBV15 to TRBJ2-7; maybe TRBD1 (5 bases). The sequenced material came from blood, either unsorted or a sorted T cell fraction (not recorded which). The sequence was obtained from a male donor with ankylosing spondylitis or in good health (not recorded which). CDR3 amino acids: CATSTGRALSYEQYF. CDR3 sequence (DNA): TGTGCCACCAGCACCGGCAGGGCACTTTCCTACGAGCAGTACTTC. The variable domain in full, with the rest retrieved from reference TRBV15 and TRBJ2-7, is DAMVIQNPRYQVTQFGKPVTLSCSQTLNHNVMYWYQQKSSQAPKLLFHYYDKDFNNEADTPDNFQSRRPNTSFCFLDIRSPGLGDTAMYLCATSTGRALSYEQYFGPGTRLTVT.